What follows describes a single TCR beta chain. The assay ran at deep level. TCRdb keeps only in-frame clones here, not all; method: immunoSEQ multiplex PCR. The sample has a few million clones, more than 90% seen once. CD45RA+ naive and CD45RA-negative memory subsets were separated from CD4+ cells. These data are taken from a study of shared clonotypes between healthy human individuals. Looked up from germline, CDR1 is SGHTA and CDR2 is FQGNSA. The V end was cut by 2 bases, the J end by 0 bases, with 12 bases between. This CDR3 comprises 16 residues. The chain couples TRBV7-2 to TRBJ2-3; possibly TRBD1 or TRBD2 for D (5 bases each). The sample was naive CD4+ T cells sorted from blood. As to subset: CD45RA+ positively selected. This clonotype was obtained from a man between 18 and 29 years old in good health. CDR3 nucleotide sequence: TGTGCCAGCAGCTTATCCGGGACCTACAGCACAGATACGCAGTATTTT. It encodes CASSLSGTYSTDTQYF.